This is a list of T cell receptor beta chains from one sample in a study of human T cells and chemical hapten exposure. Using its own MiXCR run on the RACE reads, TCRdb lists one record per CDR3 protein. The table records 370,000 or so distinct CDR3 sequences, 4.8% of them present only once. The sequences come from whole blood, collected in connection with sensitization to the hapten diphenylcyclopropenone (DPC). The source is a woman between 50 and 59 years old with alopecia areata. Some clones in this sample may be carry-over from other donors' samples. The CDR3 runs from the conserved cysteine through the conserved F or W. A D gene is named only where the DNA matches it firmly. Not every row has a clone size; where given, it reads once, few, many or a size class.

v_gene	len	d_gene	abundance	j_gene	CDR3nt	CDR3aa
TRBV20-1	12	NA	few	TRBJ2-5	TGCAGTGCCGAACAGGGACAAGAGACCCAGTACTTC	CSAEQGQETQYF
TRBV5-4	15	NA	NA	TRBJ2-2	TGTGCCAGCAGCATACCGGGGGCACACACCGGGGAGCTGTTTTTT	CASSIPGAHTGELFF
TRBV20-1	12	NA	NA	TRBJ2-3	TGCAGTGGGGGGGATGGCAGAGATACGCAGTATTTT	CSGGDGRDTQYF
TRBV20-1	12	NA	many	TRBJ2-7	TGCAGTGCTAGTATAAACCCCTACGAGCAGTACTTC	CSASINPYEQYF
TRBV20-1	13	NA	NA	TRBJ2-7	TGCAGTGCCTACCTGCCGGGGAGAGACGAGCAGTACTTC	CSAYLPGRDEQYF
TRBV7-2	14	NA	many	TRBJ1-2	TGTGCCAGCAGCTTATCAGGGGTTGTCTATGGCTACACCTTC	CASSLSGVVYGYTF
TRBV11-2	15	TRBD1	NA	TRBJ1-2	TGTGCCAGCAGCCGATCCTTGGACAGGAACTATGGCTACACCTTC	CASSRSLDRNYGYTF
TRBV6-6	10	NA	many	TRBJ1-3	TGTGCCAGCAGCCGGGATACCATATATTTT	CASSRDTIYF
TRBV7-6	15	TRBD1	NA	TRBJ1-4	TGTGCCAGCAGCTTAGCGTTGGACAGGGGTGAAAAACTGTTTTTT	CASSLALDRGEKLFF
TRBV29-1	13	TRBD1	few	TRBJ2-3	TGCAGCGTTAGGGACAGCAGCACAGATACGCAGTATTTT	CSVRDSSTDTQYF
TRBV9	13	NA	many	TRBJ2-7	TGTGCCAGCAGCGCCCCCGGAACCTACGAGCAGTACTTC	CASSAPGTYEQYF
TRBV20-1	15	NA	few	TRBJ2-7	TGCAGTGCTCCCCACAGGGAGGGTACGAGATACGAGCAGTACTTC	CSAPHREGTRYEQYF
TRBV9	15	NA	many	TRBJ1-3	TGTGCCAGCAGCGGAGGGGCGCTCTCTGGAAACACCATATATTTT	CASSGGALSGNTIYF
TRBV29-1	15	TRBD1	many	TRBJ1-1	TGCAGCGTTGAAGGACAGACAGGGGTTGGGGTTTTTGCTTTCTTT	CSVEGQTGVGVFAFF
TRBV19	13	NA	few	TRBJ2-5	TGTGCCAGTAGTATGCTAGGGCGAGAGACCCAGTACTTC	CASSMLGRETQYF
TRBV30	15	TRBD2	few	TRBJ2-7	TGTGCCTGGAGTGACCTTGGCGGGAGGCAGAGTGAGCAGTACTTC	CAWSDLGGRQSEQYF
TRBV6-2/TRBV6-3	15	TRBD2	many	TRBJ2-1	TGTGCCAGCAGTTTTCAGCCGGGGACTAGCGGGATATTGTTCTTC	CASSFQPGTSGILFF
TRBV29-1	15	TRBD2	many	TRBJ2-1	TGCAGCGTTGCTAGCGGGAGGCCCACCAATAGAGAGCAGTTCTTC	CSVASGRPTNREQFF
TRBV7-9	15	NA	few	TRBJ2-3	TGTGCCAGCAGCCCGGCCGGACAGAGCACAGATACGCAGTATTTT	CASSPAGQSTDTQYF
TRBV5-4	15	NA	many	TRBJ2-1	TGTGCCAGCAGCCCTCCGGATGAGGGGGTGTTTGAGCAGTTCTTC	CASSPPDEGVFEQFF
TRBV7-6	12	NA	many	TRBJ2-3	TGTGCCAGCAGCATGATCACAGATACGCAGTATTTT	CASSMITDTQYF
TRBV3-1	18	TRBD2	many	TRBJ2-3	TGTGCCAGCAGCCAAGGCCCACTAGCGGGGGGGCGACCAGATACGCAGTATTTT	CASSQGPLAGGRPDTQYF
TRBV7-9	12	NA	many	TRBJ2-5	TGTGCCAGCAGCCCGGGACGAGAGACCCAGTACTTC	CASSPGRETQYF
TRBV6-1	15	TRBD1	NA	TRBJ1-5	TGTGCCAGCAGTGCCGGGACAGAGCGAAATCAGCCCCAGCATTTT	CASSAGTERNQPQHF
TRBV20-1	15	TRBD1	once	TRBJ1-2	TGCCGTGCCCGTGGCCGGGGACAGGCTAACTATGGCTACACCTTC	CRARGRGQANYGYTF
TRBV28	16	TRBD2	NA	TRBJ2-1	TGTGCCAGCAGTTTTATTGGCCTAGCGGGAGTCAATGAGCAGTTCTTC	CASSFIGLAGVNEQFF
TRBV20-1	15	TRBD1	many	TRBJ2-7	TGCAGTGCTCCGGACAGGCTACGATTAAACTACGAGCAGTACTTC	CSAPDRLRLNYEQYF
TRBV5-1	16	TRBD1	many	TRBJ2-1	TGCGCCAGCAGCTTGGCGGGACAGGCCTCCTACAATGAGCAGTTCTTC	CASSLAGQASYNEQFF
TRBV4-2	15	NA	many	TRBJ2-4	TGTGCCAGCAGCCAAGAGGGGGGCCCCAAAAACATTCAGTACTTC	CASSQEGGPKNIQYF
TRBV20-1	13	NA	few	TRBJ1-2	TGCAGTACTTTAACAGGGCTAGAATATGGCTACACCTTC	CSTLTGLEYGYTF
TRBV12-3/TRBV12-4	18	NA	NA	TRBJ2-6	TGTGCCAGCAGTTTAGTTGGGCAGGCCAGCCCTGGGGCCAACGTCCTGACTTTC	CASSLVGQASPGANVLTF
TRBV20-1	13	TRBD1	few	TRBJ2-7	TGCAGTGCCACGACAGGGAGCAGCCTCGAGCAGTACTTC	CSATTGSSLEQYF
TRBV20-1	15	NA	many	TRBJ2-7	TGCAGTGCTGGGATGTCGAATAGCGGCACCTACGAGCAGTACTTC	CSAGMSNSGTYEQYF
TRBV2	13	NA	many	TRBJ1-1	TGTGCCAGCAACGATCGGGGGCGTAGTGAAGCTTTCTTT	CASNDRGRSEAFF
TRBV6-2/TRBV6-3	13	NA	NA	TRBJ2-7	TGTGCCAGCAGTACCGACAGGAACTACGAGCAGTACTTC	CASSTDRNYEQYF
TRBV11-2	14	NA	NA	TRBJ2-1	TGTGCCAGCAGATCAACCGGGACCGACAATGAGCAGTTCTTC	CASRSTGTDNEQFF
TRBV28	12	NA	many	TRBJ1-4	TGTGCCAGCAGTACTATTAATGAAAAACTGTTTTTT	CASSTINEKLFF
TRBV30	12	TRBD2	NA	TRBJ2-3	TGTGCCTGGGTCGGACTAGCAGCTACGCAGTATTTT	CAWVGLAATQYF
TRBV28	15	TRBD2	many	TRBJ2-7	TGTGCCAGCAGGTTAGCGGGGGTCGTCAATTACGAGCAGTACTTC	CASRLAGVVNYEQYF
TRBV7-2	14	NA	many	TRBJ2-3	TGTGCCAGCAGCGAAGAAAGGAGATCAGATACGCAGTATTTT	CASSEERRSDTQYF
TRBV12-3/TRBV12-4	12	NA	many	TRBJ1-4	TGTGCCAGCAAAGGGGTGAATGAAAAACTGTTTTTT	CASKGVNEKLFF
TRBV14	15	NA	many	TRBJ1-4	TGTGCCAGCAGCCTGAGACTCACTAGGAGTGAAAAACTGTTTTTT	CASSLRLTRSEKLFF
TRBV30	12	NA	few	TRBJ1-2	TGTGCCTGGAGTGAACTAGCGGATGGCTACACCTTC	CAWSELADGYTF
TRBV6-6	15	TRBD1	many	TRBJ2-3	TGTGCCAGCAGTTCACCGACAGGGAGTACAGATACGCAGTATTTT	CASSSPTGSTDTQYF
TRBV2	13	TRBD1	many	TRBJ2-7	TGTGCCAGCAACCCTGAGGGGGCATACGAGCAGTACTTC	CASNPEGAYEQYF
TRBV2	12	NA	many	TRBJ2-3	TGTGCCAGCAGTGAATGGGAGGTGACGCAGTATTTT	CASSEWEVTQYF
TRBV12-3/TRBV12-4	14	TRBD1	NA	TRBJ1-4	TGTGCCAGCAGGATTACAGGGGGCAGGGAAAAACTGTTTTTT	CASRITGGREKLFF
TRBV7-8	15	NA	many	TRBJ1-4	TGTGCCAGCAGCCCGAACCGGATAAAGAATGAAAAACTGTTTTTT	CASSPNRIKNEKLFF